The present T cell receptor (beta chain) was sequenced within a study of molecular identifiers for immune sequencing clone quantification. TCRdb redid the calling of the PCR reads with MiXCR, one entry per CDR3 protein. This sample yields some 66,000 distinct CDR3 sequences, of which under 20% are seen a single time; approximately 1.5% belongs to the top ten. To note about this clonotype: Its antigen is not known.

Investigators produced naive CD8 libraries from approximately 20,000 to 1,000,000 sorted cells, drawing on 10%, 30% or 50% RNA. The authors sorted naive CD8 T cells as CD8+CD4-CCR7+CD45RA+. Findings of the study overall: Clones carrying above 20 RNA copies accounted for over 99% of effector molecules, under 1% in naive cells.

The CDR3 spans 15 residues. V shed 3 bases and J 2 bases; nucleotides not matched to a gene: 8. CDR1 is SGDLS, CDR2 YYNGEE, per germline. This receptor was obtained from a human donor in good health. Some libraries in this study had Jurkat cell RNA spiked in. This rearrangement joins TRBV9 to TRBJ2-7, with 7 positions matching TRBD2. The source material was naive CD8+ T cells from blood, with Jurkat cell RNA spiked in. As for subset: FACS-sorted CD8+CD4-CCR7+CD45RA+ naive T cells. The CDR3 nucleotides are TGTGCCAGCAGCGCGGGGGTGACTAGCACCTACGAGCAGTACTTC. Encoded protein: CASSAGVTSTYEQYF.